These 25 T cell receptor beta chains share one sample of origin, sequenced in a study of technical replicates of blood from several donors. Method: immunoSEQ multiplex PCR; TCRdb's copy keeps in-frame clones and lacks some. The sample includes under 85,000 clones, 90% to 95% of them seen just once. The source material was T cells isolated from PBMCs. These receptors originate from a human donor in good health.

The chain couples TRBV6-1 to TRBJ1-6; 9 bases agree with TRBD1. V shed 3 bases, J shed 7 bases, and the junction held 7 bases outside the gene matches. The V gene's germline CDR1 is MNHNS and CDR2 SASEGT. The CDR3 contains 16 residues. In DNA, the CDR3 is TGTGCCAGCAGTGATTGGGGACAGGGTGTGAATTCACCCCTCCACTTT. Residues: CASSDWGQGVNSPLHF.

V usage is TRBV6-1 and J usage is TRBJ1-1; no firm D call. V dropped 7 bases and J dropped 0 bases, with 9 bases sitting between them. From germline, CDR1 is MNHNS and CDR2 SASEGT. The CDR3 has 13 amino acids. The CDR3 spells CASNPLLNTEAFF. The CDR3 region has the DNA TGTGCCAGCAACCCACTCCTGAACACTGAAGCTTTCTTT.

This clone was recorded once. The chain is built from TRBV9 and TRBJ1-2; possible D gene TRBD1, 5 bases. This CDR3 is built from 14 residues. The V and J ends lost 5 bases and 4 bases respectively, with 15 bases between them. Germline-derived CDR1 and CDR2 are SGDLS and YYNGEE. The CDR3 DNA reads as TGTGCCAGCAGTGAAGGGTGGGGGGGCTATGGCTACACCTTC. Translating gives CASSEGWGGYGYTF.

V gene TRBV10-3 combines with J gene TRBJ2-5, with D maybe TRBD1 (5 bases). V lost 3 bases and J lost 5, with 10 bases in between. Germline CDR1 and CDR2: ENHRY and SYGVKD. This CDR3 contains 13 residues. The CDR3 nucleotides read TGTGCCATCAGTGACAGTCCAGGGGAGACCCAGTACTTC. It is translated as CAISDSPGETQYF.

The chain uses TRBV5-1 and TRBJ2-1; D is possibly TRBD2 (6 bases). The length of the CDR3 is 15 residues. The V end lost 6 bases, the J end lost 2 bases, and 15 bases lay between the germline ends. CDR1 and CDR2 from the germline V gene are SGHRS and YFSETQ. The CDR3 bases are TGCGCCAGCAAATTGCTAGCGAATACCTACAATGAGCAGTTCTTC. Residues: CASKLLANTYNEQFF.

The V call is TRBV2, the J call TRBJ1-2, with D hard to call. There are 16 residues in the CDR3. The V gene's germline CDR1 is SNHLY and CDR2 FYNNEI. V was trimmed by 2 bases and J by 0 bases, leaving 13 bases between them. CDR3 DNA: TGTGCCAGCAGTGAAAGGGCTTGGGGAGCTAACTATGGCTACACCTTC. This gives the protein CASSERAWGANYGYTF.

V gene TRBV6-5 combines with J gene TRBJ2-4; TRBD2 agrees at 7 bases. Germline V gene sequence: CDR1 MNHEY, CDR2 SVGAGI. The CDR3 is 16 residues long. Germline trimming cut 3 bases from V and 3 bases from J; bases unmatched to any gene: 8. In DNA form, the CDR3 reads TGTGCCAGCAGTTATCTTAGGGAGGGGAGCAAAAACATTCAGTACTTC. It translates to CASSYLREGSKNIQYF.

This chain links TRBV25-1 with TRBJ1-2; TRBD1 is a possible D gene (6 bases). The CDR3 has 14 residues. Germline assignment: CDR1 MGHDK and CDR2 SYGVNS. Trimming removed 6 bases at V and 5 bases at J, with 16 bases between. The CDR3: CASSEIGGPYGYTF. The CDR3 region has the DNA TGTGCCAGCAGCGAGATAGGGGGTCCTTATGGCTACACCTTC.

The J gene is TRBJ2-7, the V gene TRBV7-2; TRBD2 aligns across 10 bases. CDR1 and CDR2 from the germline V gene are SGHTA and FQGNSA. After removal of 3 bases from V and 0 bases from J, the junction contained 11 bases not matched to a gene. This CDR3 is 18 amino acids long. The DNA for the CDR3 is TGTGCCAGCAGCTTCCCGCTAGCGGGGGACTCCCCCTCCTACGAGCAGTACTTC. It encodes CASSFPLAGDSPSYEQYF.

This chain joins TRBV2 and TRBJ1-1; 8 bases are shared with TRBD1. Germline CDR1 reads SNHLY; CDR2 reads FYNNEI. This CDR3 comprises 14 residues. V shed 7 bases and J 1 base; nucleotides not matched to a gene: 5. CDR3 protein: CASTEDRANTEAFF. The CDR3 region has the DNA TGTGCCAGCACCGAGGACAGGGCGAACACTGAAGCTTTCTTT.

The chain uses TRBV7-6 and TRBJ2-7; 7 bases match TRBD1. This CDR3 has 16 amino acids. The germline V gene encodes CDR1 SGHVS and CDR2 FNYEAQ. The trim removed 1 base at V and 2 bases at J, leaving 8 bases unmatched. The CDR3 DNA is TGTGCCAGCAGCTTAGGGCAAAGGGACAGCACCTACGAGCAGTACTTC. This gives the protein CASSLGQRDSTYEQYF. The full variable domain, completed using reference TRBV7-6 and TRBJ2-7, is GAGVSQSPRYKVTKRGQDVALRCDPISGHVSLYWYRQALGQGPEFLTYFNYEAQQDKSGLPNDRFSAERPEGSISTLTIQRTEQRDSAMYRCASSLGQRDSTYEQYFGPGTRLTVT.

The chain combines TRBV5-3 with TRBJ1-5; the match to TRBD1 covers 8 bases. TRBV5-3 falls under the ORF class, with uncertain function. J gave up 3 bases and V 2 bases, and 10 bases lay outside the gene matches. The CDR3 loop spans 17 amino acids. CDR3 amino acids: CARSFVTGVFDNQPQHF. CDR3 bases: TGTGCCAGAAGCTTTGTGACAGGGGTATTTGACAATCAGCCCCAGCATTTT.

V usage is TRBV6-5 and J usage is TRBJ1-1, with 7 bases aligning to TRBD1. The CDR3 totals 15 residues. Germline CDR1 is MNHEY and CDR2 is SVGAGI. V lost 5 bases to trimming and J lost 0 bases; unmatched junction nucleotides: 6. The CDR3: CASSRRQGVNTEAFF. The CDR3 nucleotides read TGTGCCAGCAGTCGGAGACAGGGAGTGAACACTGAAGCTTTCTTT.

The chain links TRBV19 to TRBJ2-1; the D is unclear. This CDR3 region has 11 residues. The germline gives CDR1 LNHDA, CDR2 SQIVND (reference sequence). The ends were cut back, 7 bases at V and 9 bases at J, with 10 bases in the middle. The CDR3 reads CASKLSAEQFF. Written as DNA, the CDR3 is TGTGCCAGTAAACTGAGCGCTGAGCAGTTCTTC. The variable domain in full, with the rest retrieved from reference TRBV19 and TRBJ2-1, is DGGITQSPKYLFRKEGQNVTLSCEQNLNHDAMYWYRQDPGQGLRLIYYSQIVNDFQKGDIAEGYSVSREKKESFPLTVTSAQKNPTAFYLCASKLSAEQFFGPGTRLTVL.

This chain connects TRBV27 to TRBJ1-2; D possibly corresponds to TRBD1 (6 bases). This CDR3 contains 14 residues. The germline V gene encodes CDR1 MNHEY and CDR2 SMNVEV (reference sequence). Trimming cost V 8 bases and J 6 bases, with 19 bases left between them. This CDR3 reads CASRKTSGVHGYTF. In DNA, the CDR3 is TGTGCCAGCCGAAAAACCTCAGGGGTTCATGGCTACACCTTC.

This clone came up once. J is TRBJ2-1 and V is TRBV7-9; D not resolved. Trimming stripped 2 bases from V and 0 bases from J, with 5 bases between. CDR3 length equals 14 residues. Looked up from germline, CDR1 is SEHNR and CDR2 is FQNEAQ (reference sequence). The CDR3 DNA reads TGTGCCAGCAGCTTACTCCTCTCCTACAATGAGCAGTTCTTC. This encodes CASSLLLSYNEQFF.

The chain recombines TRBV27 with TRBJ2-7; 7 nucleotides agree with TRBD1. Trimming at V came to 5 bases and at J to 4 bases, leaving 8 bases not matched to a gene. This CDR3 region has 14 residues. The germline CDR1 and CDR2 sequences are MNHEY and SMNVEV (reference sequence). This CDR3 reads CASSIGTAGYEQYF. The DNA for the CDR3 is TGTGCCAGCAGTATCGGGACAGCCGGGTACGAGCAGTACTTC.

The V gene is TRBV30, the J gene TRBJ1-1; D gene unclear. V gave up 2 bases and J gave up 1 base, with 5 bases separating them. The length of the CDR3 is 12 residues. Germline V gene sequence: CDR1 GTSNPN, CDR2 SVGIG (reference sequence). CDR3 coding DNA: TGTGCCTGGAGTCGACAGAACACTGAAGCTTTCTTT. Translation gives CAWSRQNTEAFF.

The V gene is TRBV29-1, the J gene TRBJ2-7, with 8 nucleotides matching TRBD2. The CDR3 extends over 18 amino acids. With V trimmed by 4 bases and J by 4 bases, 21 bases remained unmatched. Germline V gives CDR1 SQVTM, CDR2 ANQGSEA. The CDR3 DNA reads as TGCAGCGTTGGGGGGGCCGGGGCAGGAAGCGGGAGCGTATACGAGCAGTACTTC. Its translation: CSVGGAGAGSGSVYEQYF.

V and J are TRBV5-1 and TRBJ1-1; 7 bases agree with TRBD1. Germline values: CDR1 SGHRS, CDR2 YFSETQ. CDR3 length equals 16 residues. Losses at the gene ends were 4 bases for V and 0 bases for J; bases not matched to a gene: 9. The CDR3 DNA reads as TGCGCCAGCAGCGTTAAACAGGGGAGTGTGAACACTGAAGCTTTCTTT. Protein product: CASSVKQGSVNTEAFF.

The chain employs TRBV20-1 and TRBJ2-5; D unresolved. Trimming removed 3 bases from V and 5 bases from J, with 7 bases in between. This CDR3 is built from 11 residues. The germline V gene encodes CDR1 DFQATT and CDR2 SNEGSKA (reference sequence). This chain's CDR3 is CSARNGETQYF. CDR3 sequence (DNA): TGCAGTGCTAGGAATGGCGAGACCCAGTACTTC.

The chain combines TRBV18 with TRBJ2-7; 7 bases are shared with TRBD1. CDR1 and CDR2 (germline): KGHSH, LQKENI. The ends lost 3 bases at V and 1 base at J; junction bases unmatched: 3. The CDR3 length is 14 residues. CDR3 DNA: TGTGCCAGCTCACCTCGGGACAGATCCTACGAGCAGTACTTC. Protein: CASSPRDRSYEQYF.

The rearrangement uses TRBV28 and TRBJ2-3, with a weak D call TRBD1 (5 bases). Germline CDR1 reads MDHEN; CDR2 reads SYDVKM. This CDR3 is built from 13 residues. V was trimmed by 7 bases and J by 4 bases, leaving 12 bases between them. The CDR3 bases are TGTGCCAGCACCCAGGGATTTTCAGATACGCAGTATTTT. This gives the protein CASTQGFSDTQYF.

The chain carries TRBV5-4 and TRBJ2-7, with 8 bases identical to TRBD2. The CDR3 is 13 residues long. Trimming cost V 3 bases and J 3 bases; bases outside gene matches: 2. Per germline, CDR1 SGHNT and CDR2 YYREEE (reference sequence). CDR3 loop: CASSWTSSYEQYF. The CDR3 DNA sequence: TGTGCCAGCAGCTGGACTAGCAGCTACGAGCAGTACTTC. Variable domain in full (rest from reference TRBV5-4 and TRBJ2-7): ETGVTQSPTHLIKTRGQQVTLRCSSQSGHNTVSWYQQALGQGPQFIFQYYREEENGRGNFPPRFSGLQFPNYSSELNVNALELDDSALYLCASSWTSSYEQYFGPGTRLTVT.

The V call is TRBV4-1, the J call TRBJ2-1; 9 bases line up with TRBD1. The CDR3 loop spans 16 amino acids. In germline, CDR1 is MGHRA, CDR2 YSYEKL. V lost 6 bases, J lost 5 bases, and 11 bases stayed unmatched. The CDR3, as DNA: TGCGCCAGCAGGCGTCTCCCGGGACAGGGACACAATGAGCAGTTCTTC. It encodes CASRRLPGQGHNEQFF.